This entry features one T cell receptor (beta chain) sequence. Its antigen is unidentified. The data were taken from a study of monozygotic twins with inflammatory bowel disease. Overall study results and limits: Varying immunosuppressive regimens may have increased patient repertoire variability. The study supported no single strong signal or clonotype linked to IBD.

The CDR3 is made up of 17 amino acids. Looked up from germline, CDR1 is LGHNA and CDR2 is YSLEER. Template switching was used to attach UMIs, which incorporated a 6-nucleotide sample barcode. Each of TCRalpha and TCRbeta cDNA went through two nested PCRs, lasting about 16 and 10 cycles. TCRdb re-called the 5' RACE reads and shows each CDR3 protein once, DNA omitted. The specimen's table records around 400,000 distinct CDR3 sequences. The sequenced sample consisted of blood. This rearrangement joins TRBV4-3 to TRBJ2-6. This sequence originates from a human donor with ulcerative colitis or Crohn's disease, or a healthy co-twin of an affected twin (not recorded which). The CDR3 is CASSQFLEADGANVLTF.